The 27 T cell receptor beta chains given below trace back to one sample, sequenced in a study of OX40 agonist ivuxolimab in advanced cancers. Data came from immunoSEQ multiplex PCR; TCRdb stores just in-frame clones and leaves some out. Of about 73,000 clones in the sample, about 81% are singletons; the top ten hold around 2.3%. The sample here was CD4+ or CD8+ T cells sorted from blood, taken in a trial of the OX40 agonist ivuxolimab. The receptors were sampled from an adult with an advanced solid tumor such as melanoma, head and neck, liver or kidney cancer.

The chain combines TRBV11-2 with TRBJ1-4; D gene ambiguous. The CDR3 spans 15 residues. Germline assignment: CDR1 SGHAT and CDR2 FQNNGV. V lost 5 bases and J 6 bases, leaving 16 bases between the germline ends. The CDR3 DNA reads TGTGCCAGCAGCCCTGGGCCGGTCGGGTATGAAAAACTGTTTTTT. Its translation: CASSPGPVGYEKLFF.

This clone was picked up one time. The chain joins TRBV11-2 to TRBJ2-7; D is tentatively TRBD1 or TRBD2 (6 bases each). The length of the CDR3 is 15 residues. The germline V gene encodes CDR1 SGHAT and CDR2 FQNNGV. V was pared by 4 bases and J by 3 bases, with 16 bases between. The CDR3 is CASSSVKGGNYEQYF. The CDR3 DNA reads as TGTGCCAGCAGCTCCGTTAAGGGGGGCAACTACGAGCAGTACTTC. The variable domain in full, with the rest retrieved from reference TRBV11-2 and TRBJ2-7, is EAGVAQSPRYKIIEKRQSVAFWCNPISGHATLYWYQQILGQGPKLLIQFQNNGVVDDSQLPKDRFSAERLKGVDSTLKIQPAKLEDSAVYLCASSSVKGGNYEQYFGPGTRLTVT.

V gene TRBV4-2 combines with J gene TRBJ2-1, with TRBD2 matching 11 bases. Trimming took 1 base from V and 12 from J; bases not matched to a gene: 2. Germline V gives CDR1 LGHNA, CDR2 YNFKEQ. The CDR3 runs 13 residues. The CDR3 DNA follows: TGTGCCAGCAGCCAAGGACTAGCGGGGCGGCAGTTCTTC. Its translation: CASSQGLAGRQFF.

V is TRBV30 and J is TRBJ1-6; D ambiguous. Germline V gives CDR1 GTSNPN, CDR2 SVGIG (reference sequence). The CDR3 runs 16 residues. Trimming left V 4 bases short and J 0 bases short, with 13 bases between. The DNA of the CDR3 is TGTGCCTGGACCCCCGGGGAGAGCTCCTATAATTCACCCCTCCACTTT. Its protein product is CAWTPGESSYNSPLHF.

The chain employs TRBV6-5 and TRBJ2-2; no reliable D call. Germline V gene sequence: CDR1 MNHEY, CDR2 SVGAGI. V was clipped by 0 bases and J by 5 bases, with 4 bases between them. The length of the CDR3 is 13 residues. DNA for the CDR3: TGTGCCAGCAGTTACTCGGAAACCGGGGAGCTGTTTTTT. It is translated as CASSYSETGELFF.

Points on this clone: An end of the junction differs from the germline gene, which may be a read error. The V gene is TRBV7-2, the J gene TRBJ2-5, with D maybe TRBD2 (6 bases). This CDR3 has 11 residues. Germline V CDR1 and CDR2: SGHTA, FQGNSA. The chain's CDR3 is CASSQWGVEDF. CDR3 nucleotide sequence: TGTGCCAGCAGCCAGTGGGGGGTCGAGGACTTC.

This sequence joins TRBV19 and TRBJ1-5; 7 bases fit TRBD1. Losses at the gene ends were 5 bases for V and 6 bases for J; bases not matched to a gene: 4. Germline-derived CDR1 and CDR2 are LNHDA and SQIVND (reference sequence). The CDR3 runs to 13 residues. The CDR3 sequence: CASSGDRVQPQHF. The DNA of the CDR3 is TGTGCCAGTAGTGGAGACAGGGTTCAGCCCCAGCATTTT.

Only a few counts were recorded for this clone. The chain employs TRBV9 and TRBJ1-4, with a possible D match to TRBD1 (5 bases). CDR1 is SGDLS and CDR2 is YYNGEE in the germline V gene. This CDR3 is 14 amino acids long. V was pared by 4 bases and J by 4 bases, with 11 bases between. In DNA form, the CDR3 reads TGTGCCAGCAGCTTGGGACGGATTAATGAAAAACTGTTTTTT. Its protein product is CASSLGRINEKLFF.

The CDR3 nucleotides are TGTGCCAGCAGCATAGAGGGAGAGCAGTACTTC. Amino acid sequence: CASSIEGEQYF. The genes are TRBV7-2 and TRBJ2-7; D is possibly TRBD2 (5 bases). V lost 5 bases and J 7 bases, leaving 9 bases between the germline ends. The CDR3 extends over 11 amino acids. Germline V gene sequence: CDR1 SGHTA, CDR2 FQGNSA.

This clone has a handful of counts. The sample carries other DNA sequences with the same CDR3. This rearrangement joins TRBV15 to TRBJ2-3; 10 bases map to TRBD1. V was pared by 3 bases and J by 6 bases, with 0 bases of the junction left unmatched. This CDR3 is 13 amino acids long. Germline loops: CDR1 LNHNV, CDR2 YYDKDF (reference sequence). CDR3 sequence: CATSRDRGDTQYF. In DNA, the CDR3 is TGTGCCACCAGCAGGGACAGGGGGGATACGCAGTATTTT.

This chain links TRBV6-1 with TRBJ1-2, with a weak D call TRBD1 (5 bases). There are 13 residues in the CDR3. Trimming removed 2 bases from V and 4 bases from J, with 8 bases in between. Germline CDR1 MNHNS, CDR2 SASEGT. The CDR3 DNA follows: TGTGCCAGCAGTGAATCCGGGGGCTATGGCTACACCTTC. It yields the protein CASSESGGYGYTF.

The V call is TRBV7-9, the J call TRBJ2-1, with TRBD1 identical over 7 bases. With 1 base clipped from V and 3 bases from J, the junction kept 3 bases outside the gene matches. Germline V gene sequence: CDR1 SEHNR, CDR2 FQNEAQ (reference sequence). CDR3 size: 15 residues. The CDR3: CASSLGQGNYNEQFF. The CDR3 nucleotides read TGTGCCAGCAGCTTAGGACAGGGAAACTACAATGAGCAGTTCTTC.

The chain combines TRBV6-1 with TRBJ2-7; D is possibly TRBD2 (6 bases). Looked up from germline, CDR1 is MNHNS and CDR2 is SASEGT. With 0 bases removed from V and 4 bases from J, the gap between germline ends came to 10 bases. The CDR3 is made up of 14 amino acids. CDR3 sequence reads: CASSEALRGYEQYF. CDR3 DNA sequence: TGTGCCAGCAGTGAAGCGCTTCGGGGGTACGAGCAGTACTTC.

The V call is TRBV10-3, the J call TRBJ1-3; 8 bases fit TRBD1. Germline CDR1 reads ENHRY; CDR2 reads SYGVKD. The trim removed 11 bases at V and 2 bases at J, leaving 5 bases unmatched. The CDR3 is 13 amino acids. The CDR3 nucleotides are TGTGCCGTCGGACAGGGTACTGGAAACACCATATATTTT. Translating it yields CAVGQGTGNTIYF.

The chain recombines TRBV6-6 with TRBJ1-4; D possibly corresponds to TRBD1 (5 bases). Germline V gene sequence: CDR1 MNHNY, CDR2 SVGAGI (reference sequence). This CDR3 has 14 amino acids. V was pared by 0 bases and J by 7 bases, with 9 bases between. The CDR3 region is CASSYSGRAEKLFF. In DNA, the CDR3 is TGTGCCAGCAGTTACTCGGGCAGGGCTGAAAAACTGTTTTTT.

The chain uses TRBV4-3 and TRBJ2-2, with D perhaps assigned TRBD1 or TRBD2 (5 bases each). The germline V gene has CDR1 LGHNA and CDR2 YSLEER. The CDR3 is 15 amino acids. Trimming shortened V by 0 bases and J by 6 bases, and 11 bases separated the two germline ends. CDR3 sequence: CASSQEFQGAGELFF. The CDR3, as DNA: TGCGCCAGCAGCCAAGAGTTCCAGGGAGCCGGGGAGCTGTTTTTT.

This chain links TRBV18 with TRBJ1-2; the D is unclear. The CDR3 extends over 14 amino acids. V was pared by 2 bases and J by 4 bases, with 11 bases between. Germline assignment: CDR1 KGHSH and CDR2 LQKENI. As DNA, the CDR3 is TGTGCCAGCTCACCAGTGGCGGACTCCTATGGCTACACCTTC. Residues: CASSPVADSYGYTF.

The chain uses TRBV30 and TRBJ2-2; 9 bases line up with TRBD1. V shed 0 bases and J 3 bases; nucleotides not matched to a gene: 2. CDR3 length: 15 amino acids. Germline CDR1 is GTSNPN and CDR2 is SVGIG (reference sequence). The chain's CDR3 is CAWSVRDRDTGELFF. The DNA for the CDR3 is TGTGCCTGGAGTGTTCGGGACAGGGACACCGGGGAGCTGTTTTTT.

The chain couples TRBV4-3 to TRBJ2-1; D possibly matches TRBD1 or TRBD2 (5 bases each). With 3 bases removed from V and 8 bases from J, the gap between germline ends came to 23 bases. The CDR3 is made up of 17 amino acids. Germline-derived CDR1 and CDR2 are LGHNA and YSLEER. CDR3 sequence: CASSHSGLSGLVDEQFF. CDR3 in DNA: TGCGCCAGCAGCCACTCGGGGCTCTCTGGGTTAGTCGATGAGCAGTTCTTC.

This chain joins TRBV6-1 and TRBJ2-1; 7 bases fit TRBD2. CDR1 and CDR2 from the germline V gene are MNHNS and SASEGT. The trim removed 4 bases at V and 7 bases at J, leaving 4 bases unmatched. The CDR3 is made up of 13 amino acids. CDR3 nucleotides: TGTGCCAGCAGTGTCACGGGAGGTAATGAGCAGTTCTTC. Translation: CASSVTGGNEQFF.

The chain has TRBV6-6 and TRBJ2-3, with D perhaps matching TRBD1 (6 bases). V was cut by 5 bases and J by 1 base, with 16 bases left in between. Germline V CDR1 and CDR2: MNHNY, SVGAGI (reference sequence). The CDR3 is 16 amino acids. The CDR3 is CASSPRGLRGTDTQYF. CDR3 sequence (DNA): TGTGCCAGCAGTCCCAGGGGCCTCCGGGGCACAGATACGCAGTATTTT.

This chain links TRBV19 with TRBJ2-3; 12 nucleotides agree with TRBD2. The CDR3 totals 15 residues. V shed 1 base and J 9 bases; nucleotides not matched to a gene: 5. Germline CDR1 and CDR2: LNHDA and SQIVND (reference sequence). The CDR3 DNA reads as TGTGCCAGTAGTATAGGACTAGCGGGGGCAGGGACGCAGTATTTT. Translating it yields CASSIGLAGAGTQYF.

Concerning this clone: One junction end does not reproduce the germline sequence, and a read error may be involved. The V call is TRBV10-1, the J call TRBJ2-2, with TRBD1 matching 7 bases. CDR1 is WNHNN, CDR2 SYGVQD, per germline (reference sequence). The CDR3 runs 15 residues. This CDR3 reads CASSEPGQLHRGAVF. In nucleotides, the CDR3 is TGCGCCAGCAGTGAGCCGGGACAGCTACACCGGGGAGCTGTTTTT.

The genes are TRBV4-3 and TRBJ1-2; the D is unclear. The CDR3 is made up of 14 amino acids. V lost 0 bases to trimming and J lost 7 bases, with 12 bases between them. Germline values: CDR1 LGHNA, CDR2 YSLEER. The CDR3 protein is CASSQERGMGGYTF. CDR3 nucleotide sequence: TGCGCCAGCAGCCAAGAAAGAGGGATGGGTGGCTACACCTTC.

The V call is TRBV7-9, the J call TRBJ2-1; TRBD2 might be the D (5 bases). Germline CDR1 reads SEHNR; CDR2 reads FQNEAQ (reference sequence). Trimming removed 1 base at V and 5 bases at J, with 12 bases between. CDR3 size: 15 residues. CDR3 region: CASSLVGGLDNEQFF. For the CDR3, the DNA is TGTGCCAGCAGCTTAGTGGGCGGGCTGGACAATGAGCAGTTCTTC.

The chain is built from TRBV19 and TRBJ1-5, with 8 bases matching TRBD1. V lost 3 bases, J lost 3 bases, and 4 bases stayed unmatched. Germline V gives CDR1 LNHDA, CDR2 SQIVND (reference sequence). There are 15 residues in the CDR3. CDR3: CASSIRTGINQPQHF. CDR3 nucleotide sequence: TGTGCCAGTAGTATTAGGACAGGGATCAATCAGCCCCAGCATTTT.

This clone was observed a handful of times. The CDR3 DNA reads TGTGCCAGCAGTTCCCCCTCCGGGGGCAATCAGCCCCAGCATTTT. It codes for CASSSPSGGNQPQHF. The rearrangement links TRBV28 to TRBJ1-5, with no clear D. Per germline, CDR1 MDHEN and CDR2 SYDVKM. Trimming removed 4 bases at V and 2 bases at J, with 12 bases between. The CDR3 totals 15 residues.